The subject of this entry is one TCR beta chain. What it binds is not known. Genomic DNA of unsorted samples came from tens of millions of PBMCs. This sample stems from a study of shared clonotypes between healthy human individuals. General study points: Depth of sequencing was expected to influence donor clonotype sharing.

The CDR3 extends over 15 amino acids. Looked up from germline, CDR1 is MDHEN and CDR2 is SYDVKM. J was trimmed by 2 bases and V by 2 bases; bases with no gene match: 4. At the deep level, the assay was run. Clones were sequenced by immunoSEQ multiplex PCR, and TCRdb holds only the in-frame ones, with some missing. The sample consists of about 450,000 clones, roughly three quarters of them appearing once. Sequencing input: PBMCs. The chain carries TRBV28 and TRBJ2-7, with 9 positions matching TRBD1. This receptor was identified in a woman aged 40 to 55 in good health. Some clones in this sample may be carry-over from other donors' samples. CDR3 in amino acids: CASSLAGQGAYEQYF. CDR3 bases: TGTGCCAGCAGTTTAGCGGGACAGGGAGCCTACGAGCAGTACTTC.